The 18 T cell receptor beta chains given below trace back to one sample, sequenced in a study of blood T cells in healthy people across ages. Together with a sample-barcoded 5' primer, a J-beta primer mix was included in a second PCR lasting about 7 to 11 cycles. In TCRdb, the 5' RACE reads were re-called with MiXCR into one record per CDR3 protein. The sample carries hundreds of thousands of distinct CDR3 sequences, 35% to 40% recorded once. The sample taken for sequencing was blood. These TCRs come from a man between 18 and 35 years old in good health.

This sequence joins TRBV14 and TRBJ2-1; a possible D gene is TRBD1 (6 bases). CDR3 size: 16 residues. The V gene lost 2 bases and the J gene lost 7 bases, with 18 bases spanning the gap. Looked up from germline, CDR1 is SGHDN and CDR2 is FVKESK. The CDR3: CASSQPINRDLNEQFF. In nucleotides, the CDR3 is TGTGCCAGCAGCCAACCGATAAACAGGGATTTAAATGAGCAGTTCTTC.

V is TRBV12-3 or TRBV12-4 and J is TRBJ1-2; D is unresolved. Trimming took 0 bases from V and 3 from J, leaving 8 bases between them. CDR3 length: 14 residues. The CDR3 region has the DNA TGTGCCAGCAGTTTAGCCGCCGGATACTATGGCTACACCTTC. The encoded protein is CASSLAAGYYGYTF.

This clonotype was detected once. The chain combines TRBV7-2 with TRBJ2-1; 9 bases line up with TRBD2. The J call could be wrong; TRBJ2-7 is a better fit for the DNA end. The CDR3 has 19 amino acids. The germline V gene encodes CDR1 SGHTA and CDR2 FQGNSA. CDR3 in DNA: TGTGCCAGCAGCCGATTTCCGAGCGGGGGGACGAGCTCCTACAATGAGCAGTACTTC. This sequence encodes CASSRFPSGGTSSYNEQYF.

V gene TRBV5-1 combines with J gene TRBJ2-1; 8 bases fit TRBD1. The CDR3 is 15 amino acids. V was pared by 4 bases and J by 3 bases, with 6 bases of the junction left unmatched. In germline, CDR1 is SGHRS, CDR2 YFSETQ. CDR3 amino acids: CASSRTGNRYNEQFF. The CDR3 DNA is TGCGCCAGCAGCAGGACAGGGAATCGCTACAATGAGCAGTTCTTC.

This clonotype has a handful of counts. The rearrangement links TRBV5-5 to TRBJ2-1; 7 nucleotides line up with TRBD1. Germline CDR1 SGHKS, CDR2 YYEKEE (reference sequence). With V trimmed by 4 bases and J by 6 bases, 10 bases remained unmatched. CDR3 length: 15 residues. The CDR3 region is CASSLRDSYFNEQFF. CDR3 sequence (DNA): TGTGCCAGCAGCCTTCGGGACAGCTATTTCAATGAGCAGTTCTTC.

This clonotype was found a few times. The CDR3 loop reads CASSVGPGQITEAFF. DNA for the CDR3: TGTGCCAGCAGCGTAGGACCGGGACAGATCACTGAAGCTTTCTTT. V usage is TRBV3-1 and J usage is TRBJ1-1; 7 bases match TRBD1. V was pared by 5 bases and J by 4 bases, with 10 bases of the junction left unmatched. Looked up from germline, CDR1 is LGHDT and CDR2 is YNNKEL (reference sequence). The CDR3 has 15 residues.

The rearrangement uses TRBV29-1 and TRBJ2-5, with no clear D. Germline assignment: CDR1 SQVTM and CDR2 ANQGSEA. There are 12 residues in the CDR3. The ends were cut back, 4 bases at V and 4 bases at J, with 10 bases in the middle. DNA of the CDR3: TGCAGCGTTGCTCTGGGGTCAGAGACCCAGTACTTC. Amino acid sequence: CSVALGSETQYF. The variable domain in full, with the rest retrieved from reference TRBV29-1 and TRBJ2-5, is SAVISQKPSRDICQRGTSLTIQCQVDSQVTMMFWYRQQPGQSLTLIATANQGSEATYESGFVIDKFPISRPNLTFSTLTVSNMSPEDSSIYLCSVALGSETQYFGPGTRLLVL.

This clonotype showed up just a few times. The chain is built from TRBV27 and TRBJ2-7; 10 nucleotides align to TRBD1. Germline assignment: CDR1 MNHEY and CDR2 SMNVEV (reference sequence). This CDR3 is built from 15 residues. J was trimmed by 0 bases and V by 5 bases; bases with no gene match: 4. The CDR3 DNA is TGTGCCAGCAGTCCGACAGGGGGCACCTCCTACGAGCAGTACTTC. Translating gives CASSPTGGTSYEQYF.

This chain links TRBV20-1 with TRBJ1-4; D is unclear. V dropped 7 bases and J dropped 4 bases, with 10 bases sitting between them. The CDR3 loop spans 12 amino acids. Germline-derived CDR1 and CDR2 are DFQATT and SNEGSKA (reference sequence). CDR3 protein: CSVAAFNEKLFF. Written as DNA, the CDR3 is TGCAGTGTAGCCGCTTTTAATGAAAAACTGTTTTTT.

This clonotype was seen ten or more times. The J gene is TRBJ2-7, the V gene TRBV20-1, with 9 bases identical to TRBD1. Germline CDR1 reads DFQATT; CDR2 reads SNEGSKA (reference sequence). The junction had 1 base not matched to a gene; V was cut back by 1 base and J by 3 bases. This CDR3 is built from 13 residues. CDR3 sequence: CSARVDRGYEQYF. CDR3 nucleotides: TGCAGTGCTAGAGTGGACAGGGGCTACGAGCAGTACTTC.

Remarks on this clonotype: A much larger clonotype is one base distant, so this may be a read error. The CDR3 sequence is CASRLSWGRETQYF. Written as DNA, the CDR3 is TGTGCCAGCAGGTTAAGTTGGGGGCGAGAGACCCAGTACTTC. This chain joins TRBV12-3 or TRBV12-4 and TRBJ2-5; maybe TRBD1 (6 bases). The CDR3 extends over 14 amino acids. The germline V and J ends were trimmed by 6 bases and 4 bases, with 15 bases remaining between them.

The chain joins TRBV7-3 to TRBJ1-1; D call uncertain. The CDR3 contains 15 residues. Germline-derived CDR1 and CDR2 are SGHTA and FQGTGA. Trimming took off 5 bases at V and 1 base at J, with 14 bases between the two ends. CDR3 coding DNA: TGTGCCAGCAGCCCCCGGGCAGTACCGAACACTGAAGCTTTCTTT. It is translated as CASSPRAVPNTEAFF.

V gene TRBV9 combines with J gene TRBJ2-2; D might be TRBD2 (6 bases). CDR1 and CDR2 from the germline V gene are SGDLS and YYNGEE. The CDR3 is made up of 15 amino acids. Trimming took off 0 bases at V and 4 bases at J, with 10 bases between the two ends. The CDR3, as DNA: TGTGCCAGCAGCGTAGCTGCGGGGACCACCGGGGAGCTGTTTTTT. Encoded protein: CASSVAAGTTGELFF.

There are a few counts of this clonotype. CDR3 in DNA: TGTGCCAGCAGCCAAGCAAGGCTGAACACTGAAGCTTTCTTT. This codes for CASSQARLNTEAFF. This chain uses TRBV4-2 with TRBJ1-1, with D unclear. V lost 1 base and J lost 0, with 6 bases in between. The CDR3 totals 14 residues. Germline V gives CDR1 LGHNA, CDR2 YNFKEQ.

This clonotype appeared a few times. V is TRBV3-1 and J is TRBJ2-1; 7 bases fit TRBD2. Germline lookup yields CDR1 LGHDT and CDR2 YNNKEL (reference sequence). The CDR3 is 16 residues long. The junction had 10 bases not matched to a gene; V was cut back by 4 bases and J by 4 bases. In nucleotides, the CDR3 is TGTGCCAGCAGCCCCCCTAGAAGCGGGGTGTACAATGAGCAGTTCTTC. It translates to CASSPPRSGVYNEQFF.

Many counts were recorded for this clonotype. The rearrangement links TRBV12-3 or TRBV12-4 to TRBJ2-5; a weak D match, TRBD1 (5 bases). With 5 bases removed from V and 1 base from J, the gap between germline ends came to 11 bases. The CDR3 runs 14 residues. The CDR3 DNA reads as TGTGCCAGCAGTCTGGAGACAGTCCAAGAGACCCAGTACTTC. This sequence encodes CASSLETVQETQYF.

The V gene is TRBV4-3, the J gene TRBJ1-2, with D perhaps TRBD1 (6 bases). CDR1 LGHNA and CDR2 YSLEER come from the germline V gene. V lost 4 bases, J lost 0 bases, and 15 bases lay in between. CDR3 length: 16 amino acids. The CDR3 spells CASSRVRGGANYGYTF. The CDR3 nucleotides read TGCGCCAGCAGCCGAGTTAGGGGGGGCGCTAACTATGGCTACACCTTC.

This clonotype occurred many times. The rearrangement links TRBV9 to TRBJ2-7; no clear D. The CDR3 totals 13 residues. V was clipped by 3 bases and J by 2 bases, with 9 bases between them. Germline V gene sequence: CDR1 SGDLS, CDR2 YYNGEE. This chain's CDR3 is CASSADGPYEQYF. CDR3 DNA sequence: TGTGCCAGCAGCGCGGACGGACCCTACGAGCAGTACTTC.